This TCR beta chain was found in a study of T cell repertoires in enteric fever (dated by TCRdb to about 2018). For the wider study: Working with volunteers who had been experimentally challenged with Salmonella Typhi or Paratyphi A, the study rebuilt the Salmonella-specific repertoire of their circulating effector CD4+ T cells. Circulating effector CD4+ T cells that responded to Salmonella infection were identified with mass cytometry. T cell staining, including ex vivo staining, was performed with tetramers loaded with CdtB(105-125) peptide variants (SP110Y, ST110H). The researchers paired unbiased single-cell cloning with mass cytometry, and they also applied T cell receptor sequencing alongside live fluorescence barcoding. The research as a whole found: Cross-reactive responses against distantly related Salmonella serovars, as well as clones recognizing antigens unique to S. Typhi or S. Paratyphi A, were included among the expanded clonotypes. S. Typhi- and S. Paratyphi A-specific immunodominant T cell antigens were identified as HlyE and CdtB, respectively. The accumulation of T cells that did not cross-react between serovars appeared to be driven by single amino acid variations in CdtB and PhoN, the immunodominant proteins.

Worth noting for this clonotype: Its antigen is not yet known. A much larger clone is a single base away; this may be a read error.

Instrument used: Illumina MiSeq. The public sequencing data were trimmed at Q25 with fastp and processed into clonotypes with MiXCR by TCRdb, which kept only in-frame beta chains. When rows share a CDR3 protein, they turn into one entry using the most common DNA and genes. Recorded for this sample are about 1,500 distinct CDR3 sequences; around 37% of them occurred a single time. The ten biggest clones cover about 21% of the sample. After removal of 2 bases from V and 9 bases from J, the junction retains 7 bases not matched to a gene. CDR3 length: 14 amino acids, cysteine to phenylalanine. CDR3 DNA only is kept here, 42 bases in frame from base 1. The germline V gene specifies SGHVS as CDR1 and FNYEAQ as CDR2.

What was sequenced was CCR7- CD38- CD4+ T cells from PBMCs. The clonotype originates from a human donor with Salmonella enteric fever, either typhoid or paratyphoid (not recorded which). In this chain, TRBV7-6 is recombined with TRBJ2-1; TRBD1 fits 7 bases in the junction. The CDR3 has the sequence CASSLIDRDGEQFF. The DNA sequence follows: TGTGCCAGCAGCTTAATAGACAGGGATGGTGAGCAGTTCTTC.